The 14 T cell receptor beta chains presented below share a single source sample, sequenced in a study of T-cell reconstitution after alpha-beta-depleted transplantation in children. A TCRbeta library incorporating unique molecular identifiers was prepared. Via MiXCR, TCRdb re-called the PCR reads, giving one row per CDR3 protein. The sample lists 610,000 or so distinct CDR3 sequences; over 20% were seen once. The sequencing used PBMCs, collected before TCRalphabeta/CD19-depleted stem cell transplant. These receptor sequences come from a boy less than two years old with Wiskott-Aldrich syndrome, due to receive a stem cell transplant.

This clonotype came up a few times. The chain couples TRBV4-2 to TRBJ2-1, with TRBD2 matching over 9 bases. J lost 10 bases, V lost 3 bases, and 13 bases had no gene match. Germline CDR1 is LGHNA and CDR2 is YNFKEQ. The CDR3 has 16 residues. The CDR3 nucleotides read TGTGCCAGCAGCCACGAGAAAGGGCGGGAGGGCCGCGAGCAGTTCTTC. It is translated as CASSHEKGREGREQFF.

The rearrangement links TRBV5-1 to TRBJ2-1; 12 bases match TRBD2. The CDR3 loop spans 16 amino acids. Trimming at V came to 4 bases and at J to 6 bases, leaving 8 bases not matched to a gene. Germline lookup yields CDR1 SGHRS and CDR2 YFSETQ. The CDR3 DNA sequence: TGCGCCAGCAGCCCGAGAGGACTAGCGGGGAGCAATGAGCAGTTCTTC. Amino acids: CASSPRGLAGSNEQFF.

This chain uses TRBV15 with TRBJ2-6; 7 nucleotides line up with TRBD1. CDR3 length: 14 amino acids. Germline lookup yields CDR1 LNHNV and CDR2 YYDKDF (reference sequence). Trimming took 8 bases from V and 2 from J; bases not matched to a gene: 3. Here the CDR3 reads CATEDRAGANVLTF. Here the CDR3 DNA reads TGTGCCACCGAAGACAGGGCTGGGGCCAACGTCCTGACTTTC.

The J gene is TRBJ2-1, the V gene TRBV20-1, with a possible D match to TRBD2 (8 bases). With 5 bases removed from V and 9 bases from J, the gap between germline ends came to 32 bases. The CDR3 contains 18 residues. The germline V gene encodes CDR1 DFQATT and CDR2 SNEGSKA (reference sequence). This chain's CDR3 is CSAPVEDLAGGQAGEQFF. CDR3 nucleotides: TGCAGTGCTCCAGTAGAGGATCTAGCGGGCGGACAGGCGGGTGAGCAGTTCTTC.

The chain uses TRBV20-1 and TRBJ2-7; D not certain. The CDR3 loop spans 13 amino acids. Trimming shortened V by 3 bases and J by 2 bases, and 11 bases separated the two germline ends. CDR1 and CDR2 from the germline V gene are DFQATT and SNEGSKA (reference sequence). CDR3 sequence (DNA): TGCAGTGCTAGGTATCTCCTTACCTACGAGCAGTACTTC. This sequence encodes CSARYLLTYEQYF.

This chain links TRBV12-3 or TRBV12-4 with TRBJ2-1; tentatively, D is TRBD2 (6 bases). The length of the CDR3 is 16 residues. The ends were cut back, 4 bases at V and 1 base at J, with 14 bases in the middle. CDR3 nucleotide sequence: TGTGCCAGCAGTTCCGGGACTGTCTCTTCCTACAATGAGCAGTTCTTC. This codes for CASSSGTVSSYNEQFF.

The chain links TRBV5-5 to TRBJ2-5; D is undetermined. V dropped 1 base and J dropped 9 bases, with 13 bases sitting between them. CDR1 SGHKS and CDR2 YYEKEE come from the germline V gene (reference sequence). The CDR3 consists of 13 residues. CDR3 sequence reads: CASSLRQAWAQYF. DNA of the CDR3: TGTGCCAGCAGCTTGCGCCAGGCCTGGGCCCAGTACTTC.

V and J are TRBV2 and TRBJ2-3; D gene ambiguous. V was cut by 7 bases and J by 0 bases, with 8 bases left in between. The CDR3 extends over 13 amino acids. Germline V CDR1 and CDR2: SNHLY, FYNNEI. The CDR3 loop is CASNRPSTDTQYF. Written as DNA, the CDR3 is TGTGCCAGCAACAGACCTAGCACAGATACGCAGTATTTT.

The chain joins TRBV6-5 to TRBJ2-1, with 13 bases lining up with TRBD2. The length of the CDR3 is 19 residues. Trimming cost V 6 bases and J 2 bases; bases outside gene matches: 13. Germline values: CDR1 MNHEY, CDR2 SVGAGI. CDR3 region: CASSQSSLAGGATYNEQFF. In DNA, the CDR3 is TGTGCCAGCAGCCAGAGCTCACTAGCGGGAGGGGCTACCTACAATGAGCAGTTCTTC.

V usage is TRBV10-1 and J usage is TRBJ2-1; D gene unclear. The CDR3 has 12 amino acids. Trimming stripped 4 bases from V and 8 bases from J, with 9 bases between. Germline assignment: CDR1 WNHNN and CDR2 SYGVQD (reference sequence). Here the CDR3 reads CASSGLTDEQFF. Here the CDR3 DNA reads TGCGCCAGCAGTGGGTTGACTGATGAGCAGTTCTTC.

This clonotype was detected only a few times. V and J are TRBV5-1 and TRBJ2-7, with TRBD1 matching 7 bases. V lost 4 bases and J lost 7; bases outside the gene matches: 11. This CDR3 region has 14 residues. The germline V gene encodes CDR1 SGHRS and CDR2 YFSETQ. The CDR3, as DNA: TGCGCCAGCAGCAACGACAGGGAAGCAAAGGAGCAGTACTTC. As protein: CASSNDREAKEQYF.

J is TRBJ2-3 and V is TRBV5-1; TRBD2 matches 8 bases. This CDR3 has 16 residues. After removal of 9 bases from V and 1 base from J, the junction contained 13 bases not matched to a gene. Germline V gene sequence: CDR1 SGHRS, CDR2 YFSETQ. CDR3 in amino acids: CANRLAGGPRTDTQYF. The CDR3 nucleotides read TGCGCCAACAGGTTGGCGGGGGGTCCCCGCACAGATACGCAGTATTTT.

In its sample, this clonotype was seen a few times. The chain combines TRBV5-1 with TRBJ2-3; D not certain. There are 16 residues in the CDR3. Trimming removed 0 bases from V and 5 bases from J, with 16 bases in between. CDR1 is SGHRS, CDR2 YFSETQ, per germline. The CDR3 here is CASSLAVAGWGDTQYF. In DNA form, the CDR3 reads TGCGCCAGCAGCTTGGCGGTGGCTGGATGGGGAGATACGCAGTATTTT.

This chain links TRBV5-1 with TRBJ2-3; no definite D call. Germline V lookup: CDR1 SGHRS, CDR2 YFSETQ. V was shortened by 1 base and J by 0 bases, with 12 bases between the two germline ends. This CDR3 contains 16 residues. CDR3 protein: CASSLRSSTSTDTQYF. The CDR3 DNA follows: TGCGCCAGCAGCTTGCGAAGCAGCACTAGCACAGATACGCAGTATTTT.